The T cell receptor (beta chain) under discussion was sequenced for a study of blood T cell repertoires in COVID-19. Turning to the study itself: The study drew acute and convalescent COVID-19 samples from the United States, Italy and Spain.

Sequencing used immunoSEQ multiplex PCR; TCRdb keeps in-frame clones, though not all of them. The data hold 270,000 or so clones, with 65% to 85% observed a single time. Germline-derived CDR1 and CDR2 are SGHTA and FQGNSA. Trimming pared 0 bases from V and 9 bases from J, leaving 9 bases between. The CDR3 is made up of 13 amino acids. The sample taken for sequencing was peripheral blood. The sequence came from a human donor with COVID-19, enrolled during active disease. The donor label of this sample is uncertain. The chain employs TRBV7-2 and TRBJ2-1; tentative D call: TRBD2 (6 bases). The CDR3 DNA follows: TGTGCCAGCAGCTTAGCAGGAGCGGGTGAGCAGTTCTTC. This translates into CASSLAGAGEQFF.